This T cell receptor (beta chain) is drawn from a study of T cells in Graves' hyperthyroidism and ophthalmopathy. Whole-study findings and limits: A model of 13 V-J features distinguished ophthalmopathy from stable hyperthyroidism.

Researchers took RNA transcripts and amplified the TCR beta CDR3 regions from them. First-round RT-PCR with HTBI primers amplified the TCR CDR3 region. TCRdb independently ran MiXCR on the multiplex PCR reads; one entry per CDR3 protein. The sample carries about 590,000 distinct CDR3 sequences, about a sixth recorded once. This clonotype was detected only a few times. Its antigen is not known. Germline CDR1 is SEHNR and CDR2 is FQNEAQ (reference sequence). The CDR3 totals 14 residues. Germline trimming cut 1 base from V and 10 bases from J; bases unmatched to any gene: 6. The study excluded patients with uncontrolled infection, other autoimmune disease, pregnancy or lactation. Clinical symptoms, serum thyroxine and TRAb, thyroid ultrasound and orbital computed tomography together formed the diagnostic basis.

The rearrangement joins TRBV7-9 to TRBJ1-4, with TRBD1 matching 7 bases. Sequenced sample: blood. The source is a woman between 25 and 40 years old with Graves' hyperthyroidism. The CDR3 protein is CASSLGPQGVKLFF. The CDR3 DNA sequence: TGTGCCAGCAGCTTAGGACCGCAGGGGGTAAAACTGTTTTTT.